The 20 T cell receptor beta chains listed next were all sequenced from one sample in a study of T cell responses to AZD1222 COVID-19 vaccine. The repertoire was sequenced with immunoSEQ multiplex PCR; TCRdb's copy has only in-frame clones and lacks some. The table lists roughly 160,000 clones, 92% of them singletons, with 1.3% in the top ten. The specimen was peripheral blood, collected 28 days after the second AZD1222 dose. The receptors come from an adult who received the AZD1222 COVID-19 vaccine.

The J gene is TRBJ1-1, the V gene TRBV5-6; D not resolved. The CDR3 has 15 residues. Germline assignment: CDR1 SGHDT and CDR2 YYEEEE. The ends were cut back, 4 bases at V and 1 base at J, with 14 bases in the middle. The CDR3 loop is CASSPSRAGNTEAFF. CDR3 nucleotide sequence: TGTGCCAGCAGCCCGTCGAGGGCCGGGAACACTGAAGCTTTCTTT.

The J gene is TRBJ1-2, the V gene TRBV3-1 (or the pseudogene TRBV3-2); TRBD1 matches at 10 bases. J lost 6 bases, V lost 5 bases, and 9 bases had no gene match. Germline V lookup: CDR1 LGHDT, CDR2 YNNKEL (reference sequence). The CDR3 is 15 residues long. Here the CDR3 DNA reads TGTGCCAGCAGCTCCGAGACAGGGGGCATCAATGGCTACACCTTC. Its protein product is CASSSETGGINGYTF.

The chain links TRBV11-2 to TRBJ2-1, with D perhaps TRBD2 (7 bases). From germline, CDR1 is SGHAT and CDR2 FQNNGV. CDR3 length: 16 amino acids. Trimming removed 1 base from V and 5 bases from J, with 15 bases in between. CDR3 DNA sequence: TGTGCCAGCAGCTTAGTAGGGGGGGCTATCCACAATGAGCAGTTCTTC. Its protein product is CASSLVGGAIHNEQFF.

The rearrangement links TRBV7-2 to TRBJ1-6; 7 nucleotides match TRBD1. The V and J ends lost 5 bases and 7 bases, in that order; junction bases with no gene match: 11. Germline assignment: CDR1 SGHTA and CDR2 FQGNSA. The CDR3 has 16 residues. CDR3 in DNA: TGTGCCAGCAGCGCAACGGGAACAGGGGTGAATTCACCCCTCCACTTT. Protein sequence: CASSATGTGVNSPLHF. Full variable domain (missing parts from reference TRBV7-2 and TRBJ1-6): GAGVSQSPSNKVTEKGKDVELRCDPISGHTALYWYRQSLGQGLEFLIYFQGNSAPDKSGLPSDRFSAERTGGSVSTLTIQRTQQEDSAVYLCASSATGTGVNSPLHFGNGTRLTVT.

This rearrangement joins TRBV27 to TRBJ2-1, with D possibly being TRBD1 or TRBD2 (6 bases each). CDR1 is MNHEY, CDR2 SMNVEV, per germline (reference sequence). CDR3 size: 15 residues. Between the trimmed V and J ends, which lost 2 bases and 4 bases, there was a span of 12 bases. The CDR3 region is CASSLMRGDYNEQFF. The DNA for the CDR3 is TGTGCCAGCAGTTTAATGAGGGGGGATTACAATGAGCAGTTCTTC.

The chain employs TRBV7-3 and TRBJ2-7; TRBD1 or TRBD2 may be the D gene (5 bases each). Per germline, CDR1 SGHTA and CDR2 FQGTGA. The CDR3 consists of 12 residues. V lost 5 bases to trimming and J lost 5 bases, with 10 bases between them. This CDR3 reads CASSALGDEQYF. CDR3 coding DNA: TGTGCCAGCAGCGCCCTGGGGGACGAGCAGTACTTC.

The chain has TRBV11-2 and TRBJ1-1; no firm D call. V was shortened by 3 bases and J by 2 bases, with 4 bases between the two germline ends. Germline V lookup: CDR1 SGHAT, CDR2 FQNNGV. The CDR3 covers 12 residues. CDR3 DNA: TGTGCCAGCAGCTTCAGCAACACTGAAGCTTTCTTT. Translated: CASSFSNTEAFF.

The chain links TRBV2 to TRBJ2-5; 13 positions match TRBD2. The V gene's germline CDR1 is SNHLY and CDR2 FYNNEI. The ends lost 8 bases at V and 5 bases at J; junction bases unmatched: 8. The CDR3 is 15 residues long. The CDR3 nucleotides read TGTGCCAGCTATTTACTAGCGGGGGGGCCGGAGACCCAGTACTTC. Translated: CASYLLAGGPETQYF.

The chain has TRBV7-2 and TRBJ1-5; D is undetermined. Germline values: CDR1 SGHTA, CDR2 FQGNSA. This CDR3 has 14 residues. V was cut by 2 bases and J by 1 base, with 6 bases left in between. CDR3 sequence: CASSLIGSNQPQHF. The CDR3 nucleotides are TGTGCCAGCAGCTTAATAGGGAGCAATCAGCCCCAGCATTTT.

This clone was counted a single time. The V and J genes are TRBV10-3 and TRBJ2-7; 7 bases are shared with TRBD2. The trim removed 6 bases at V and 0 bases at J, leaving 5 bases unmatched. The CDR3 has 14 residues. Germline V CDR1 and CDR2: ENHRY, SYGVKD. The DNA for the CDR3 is TGTGCCATCAGAGCCCGGGACTACTCCTACGAGCAGTACTTC. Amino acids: CAIRARDYSYEQYF.

CDR3 sequence reads: CATSAGETQYF. CDR3 in DNA: TGTGCCACCTCTGCGGGAGAGACCCAGTACTTC. The chain couples TRBV24-1 to TRBJ2-5; D is possibly TRBD2 (5 bases). The CDR3 length is 11 residues. Germline-derived CDR1 and CDR2 are KGHDR and SFDVKD. Trimming shortened V by 9 bases and J by 4 bases, and 8 bases separated the two germline ends.

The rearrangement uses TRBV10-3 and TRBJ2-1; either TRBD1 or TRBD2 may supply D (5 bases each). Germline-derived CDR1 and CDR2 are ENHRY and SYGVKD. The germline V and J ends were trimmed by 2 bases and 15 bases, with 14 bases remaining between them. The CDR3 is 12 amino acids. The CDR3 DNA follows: TGTGCCATCAGTGAGCGCGAGGGGCGGAGGTTCTTC. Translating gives CAISEREGRRFF.

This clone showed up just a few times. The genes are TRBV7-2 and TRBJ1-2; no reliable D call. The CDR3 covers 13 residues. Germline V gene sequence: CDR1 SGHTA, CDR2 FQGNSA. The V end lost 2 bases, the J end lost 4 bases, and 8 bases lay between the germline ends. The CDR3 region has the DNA TGTGCCAGCAGCTTACGGGGTTCCTATGGCTACACCTTC. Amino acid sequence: CASSLRGSYGYTF. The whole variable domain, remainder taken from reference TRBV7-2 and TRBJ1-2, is GAGVSQSPSNKVTEKGKDVELRCDPISGHTALYWYRQSLGQGLEFLIYFQGNSAPDKSGLPSDRFSAERTGGSVSTLTIQRTQQEDSAVYLCASSLRGSYGYTFGSGTRLTVV.

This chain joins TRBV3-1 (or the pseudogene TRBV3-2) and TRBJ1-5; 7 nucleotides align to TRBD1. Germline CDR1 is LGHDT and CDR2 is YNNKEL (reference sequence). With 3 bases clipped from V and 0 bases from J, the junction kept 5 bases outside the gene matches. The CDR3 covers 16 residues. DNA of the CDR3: TGTGCCAGCAGCCACCGACAGGGCAATAGCAATCAGCCCCAGCATTTT. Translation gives CASSHRQGNSNQPQHF.

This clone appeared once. CDR3 DNA sequence: TGTGCCTGGAGTGTGACAGGGGCTAACGAGCAGTACTTC. Translation: CAWSVTGANEQYF. The genes are TRBV30 and TRBJ2-7, with 8 bases lining up with TRBD1. Germline assignment: CDR1 GTSNPN and CDR2 SVGIG (reference sequence). V lost 0 bases and J lost 5; bases outside the gene matches: 3. This CDR3 spans 13 amino acids.

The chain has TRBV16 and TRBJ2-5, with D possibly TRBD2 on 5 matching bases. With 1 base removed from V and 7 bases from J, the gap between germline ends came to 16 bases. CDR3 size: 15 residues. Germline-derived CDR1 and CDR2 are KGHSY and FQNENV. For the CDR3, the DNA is TGTGCCAGCAGCCAATTCCTGCGGGCTTGGGGGACCCAGTACTTC. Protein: CASSQFLRAWGTQYF.

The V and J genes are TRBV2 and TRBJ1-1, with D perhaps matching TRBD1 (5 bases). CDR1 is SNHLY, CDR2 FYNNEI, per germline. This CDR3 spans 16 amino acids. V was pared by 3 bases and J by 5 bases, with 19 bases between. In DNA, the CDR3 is TGTGCCAGCAGTGAGAGGGACTTACTGGGGGTAACTGAAGCTTTCTTT. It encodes CASSERDLLGVTEAFF. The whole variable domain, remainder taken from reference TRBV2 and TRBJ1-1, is EPEVTQTPSHQVTQMGQEVILRCVPISNHLYFYWYRQILGQKVEFLVSFYNNEISEKSEIFDDQFSVERPDGSNFTLKIRSTKLEDSAMYFCASSERDLLGVTEAFFGQGTRLTVV.

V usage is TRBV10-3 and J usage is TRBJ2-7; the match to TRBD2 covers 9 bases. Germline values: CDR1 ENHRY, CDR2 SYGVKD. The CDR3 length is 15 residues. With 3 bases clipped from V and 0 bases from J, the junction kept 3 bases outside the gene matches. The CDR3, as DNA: TGTGCCATCAGTGATGTTAGCGGGAGCTCCTACGAGCAGTACTTC. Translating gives CAISDVSGSSYEQYF.

The CDR3 DNA is TGTGCCAGCAGGTTCCCCTCGACAGCTAACTATGGCTACACCTTC. Translation: CASRFPSTANYGYTF. The rearrangement joins TRBV28 to TRBJ1-2; TRBD1 might be the D (5 bases). The CDR3 sequence is 15 residues long. Germline CDR1 MDHEN, CDR2 SYDVKM. V shed 6 bases and J shed 0 bases, with 14 bases lying between them.

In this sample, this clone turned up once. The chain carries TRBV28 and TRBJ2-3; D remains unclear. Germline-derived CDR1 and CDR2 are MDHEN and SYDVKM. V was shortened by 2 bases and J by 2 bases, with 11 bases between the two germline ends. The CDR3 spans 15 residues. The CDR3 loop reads CASSLPSSLTDTQYF. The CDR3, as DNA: TGTGCCAGCAGTTTACCTAGTTCCCTCACAGATACGCAGTATTTT.